This entry describes one T cell receptor (beta chain). The CDR3 extends over 17 amino acids. V was pared by 1 base and J by 1 base, with 15 bases between. Per the germline V gene, CDR1 is LGHNA and CDR2 is YSLEER. The entry originates in a study of beta chain features in type 1 diabetes. Sequencing targeted expressed TCRB transcripts, as all isolated RNA had been reverse transcribed. Method: immunoSEQ multiplex PCR; TCRdb's copy keeps in-frame clones and lacks some. This table has hundreds of thousands of clones, roughly 16% appearing once. The sequencing input was naive CD4+ T cells from blood. The receptor comes from a woman aged 18 to 35 in good health. This chain links TRBV4-3 with TRBJ2-3; possibly TRBD2 for D (6 bases). The CDR3 DNA is TGCGCCAGCAGCCAAGTCCCGGCCGGGGAGGGCACAGATACGCAGTATTTT. The encoded protein is CASSQVPAGEGTDTQYF.